This TCR beta chain was profiled in a study of blood T cells in healthy people across ages. Study results and limitations: In long-lived donors, naive CD4+ cell counts and diversity exceeded those of aged donors.

In each sample, at least 7 million PBMCs were isolated. A second PCR, run for 7 to 11 cycles, used a sample-barcoded 5' primer plus a J-beta primer mix. A template-switch adaptor that had 12 random nucleotides put a tag on each cDNA molecule. Each CDR3 protein gets one entry after TCRdb re-called the 5' RACE reads with MiXCR. Counted here are about 720,000 distinct CDR3 sequences, approximately 21% occurring once; the ten biggest clones make up roughly a fifth. V was cut by 7 bases and J by 1 base, with 12 bases left in between. The CDR3 is 14 amino acids. CDR1 is SGHRS and CDR2 is YFSETQ in the germline V gene. This clonotype was picked up a small number of times. Antigen: not known.

The source is a man between 65 and 79 years old in good health. The sequenced material came from blood. The chain has TRBV5-1 and TRBJ1-5; tentative D call: TRBD1 (6 bases). CDR3: CASPGRGSNQPQHF. The DNA for the CDR3 is TGCGCCAGCCCGGGCAGGGGAAGCAATCAGCCCCAGCATTTT.